A selection of T cell receptor beta chains follows, all from one sample in a study of cytomegalovirus exposure and HLA in healthy donors. Libraries were prepared by immunoSEQ multiplex PCR; TCRdb keeps only in-frame clonotypes and omits some of them. In the table there are 85,000 to 100,000 clones, 79% of which are singletons. The specimen sequenced was PBMCs. The receptor set was obtained from a male donor in good health and CMV-seropositive. Each CDR3 is given with its conserved first and last residue. Fields, in order: V gene, clone size, J gene, D gene, CDR3 protein, CDR3 DNA. The D gene is left open where the match is weak. Clone size appears in some rows only: once, few, many, or a class for an expanded clone.

TRBV29-1	NA	TRBJ1-2	NA	CSGASAYGYTF	TGCAGCGGTGCTTCTGCGTATGGCTACACCTTC
TRBV12-5	NA	TRBJ1-4	NA	CASGSGVGGADEKLFF	TGTGCTAGTGGTTCCGGGGTAGGAGGGGCGGATGAAAAACTGTTTTTT
TRBV7-8	once	TRBJ2-1	NA	CASSSVGGASYNEQFF	TGTGCCAGCAGCTCGGTGGGGGGGGCCTCCTACAATGAGCAGTTCTTC
TRBV28	NA	TRBJ1-6	TRBD1	CASSLSVTGGALHF	TGTGCCAGCAGTTTATCCGTAACAGGGGGGGCCCTCCACTTT
TRBV30	NA	TRBJ1-4	NA	CAWSAHNWDGGGEKLFF	TGTGCCTGGAGTGCCCACAACTGGGACGGCGGAGGGGAAAAACTGTTTTTT
TRBV5-1	NA	TRBJ1-5	NA	CASSFGSRDEPQHF	TGCGCCAGCAGCTTCGGCTCCCGGGATGAACCCCAGCATTTT
TRBV15	NA	TRBJ1-4	TRBD1	CATSRDLGTGDEKLFF	TGTGCCACCAGCAGAGATCTCGGGACAGGGGACGAAAAACTGTTTTTT
TRBV19	NA	TRBJ2-7	NA	CASKSGTGPSYEQYF	TGTGCCAGTAAAAGCGGGACAGGTCCTTCCTACGAGCAGTACTTC
TRBV13	NA	TRBJ2-7	NA	CASSPSLDGEQYF	TGTGCCAGCAGCCCCTCCCTAGACGGCGAGCAGTACTTC
TRBV5-1	NA	TRBJ2-2	NA	CASSLEGTGELFF	TGCGCCAGCAGCTTGGAGGGGACCGGGGAGCTGTTTTTT
TRBV9	NA	TRBJ2-7	TRBD2	CASSVGSGGIDEQYF	TGTGCCAGCAGCGTAGGGAGCGGGGGGATCGACGAGCAGTACTTC
TRBV2	once	TRBJ2-2	TRBD1	CASSWDRTGELFF	TGTGCCAGCAGTTGGGACAGAACCGGGGAGCTGTTTTTT
TRBV2	NA	TRBJ1-2	TRBD1	CASSGTDRGYGYTF	TGTGCCAGCAGTGGGACGGACAGGGGGTATGGCTACACCTTC
TRBV2	NA	TRBJ2-7	TRBD1	CASRWQGDYEQYF	TGTGCCAGCAGATGGCAGGGGGACTACGAGCAGTACTTC
TRBV30	NA	TRBJ1-1	TRBD1	CAWSLQGDTEAFF	TGTGCCTGGAGTCTACAGGGGGACACTGAAGCTTTCTTT
TRBV6-5	NA	TRBJ1-5	NA	CASRRFSDSNQPQHF	TGTGCCAGCAGGAGATTTAGCGATAGCAATCAGCCCCAGCATTTT
TRBV19	few	TRBJ1-1	NA	CATKQGEAFF	TGTGCCACTAAACAGGGTGAAGCTTTCTTT
TRBV7-9	NA	TRBJ1-2	NA	CSSSQYANYGYTF	TGTTCCAGCAGTCAGTACGCTAACTATGGCTACACCTTC
TRBV19	NA	TRBJ1-5	NA	CASSIGGPHQPQHF	TGTGCCAGTAGTATCGGGGGGCCCCATCAGCCCCAGCATTTT
TRBV6-1	NA	TRBJ2-7	TRBD2	CASRSRGTGYEQYF	TGTGCCAGCAGGTCGCGGGGGACCGGATACGAGCAGTACTTC
TRBV4-1	NA	TRBJ1-2	TRBD1	CASSQAGQGPSTHGYTF	TGCGCCAGCAGCCAAGCCGGACAGGGGCCCAGCACCCATGGCTACACCTTC
TRBV6-1	NA	TRBJ1-3	TRBD1	CASARDRVSGNTIYF	TGTGCCAGCGCCCGGGACAGGGTGTCCGGAAACACCATATATTTT
TRBV14	once	TRBJ1-2	TRBD1	CASSRGQGFYGYTF	TGTGCCAGCAGCCGGGGACAGGGGTTTTATGGCTACACCTTC
TRBV27	NA	TRBJ2-3	NA	CASSPSDPPGTQYF	TGTGCCAGCAGTCCAAGCGACCCCCCCGGGACGCAGTATTTT
TRBV6-5	NA	TRBJ1-6	NA	CASSQNNSPLHF	TGTGCCAGCAGTCAAAATAATTCACCCCTCCACTTT
TRBV30	few	TRBJ2-1	TRBD2	CAWTSGALRGPYNEQFF	TGTGCCTGGACTAGCGGGGCCCTGAGAGGTCCCTACAATGAGCAGTTCTTC
TRBV6-6	NA	TRBJ1-2	TRBD1	CASSLRDRGNYGYTF	TGTGCCAGCAGTCTCCGGGACAGGGGGAACTATGGCTACACCTTC
TRBV4-2	NA	TRBJ2-2	TRBD2	CASSQESSGGARELFF	TGTGCCAGCAGCCAAGAGTCCAGCGGGGGGGCTAGGGAGCTGTTTTTT
TRBV4-1	NA	TRBJ2-3	TRBD2	CASSPISGLAGEGDTQYF	TGCGCCAGCAGCCCAATATCGGGACTAGCGGGGGAAGGTGATACGCAGTATTTT
TRBV6-1	once	TRBJ2-1	NA	CASSEVGSSYNEQFF	TGTGCCAGCAGTGAAGTGGGGAGCTCCTACAATGAGCAGTTCTTC
TRBV30	NA	TRBJ1-4	NA	CAWSNREKLFF	TGTGCCTGGAGTAATCGGGAAAAACTGTTTTTT
TRBV7-8	NA	TRBJ1-1	NA	CASSLVRATGMNTEAFF	TGTGCCAGCAGCTTAGTCCGGGCTACGGGGATGAACACTGAAGCTTTCTTT
TRBV4-3	few	TRBJ2-1	TRBD2	CASSQVRTSGAYNEQFF	TGCGCCAGCAGCCAGGTCCGGACTAGCGGGGCCTACAATGAGCAGTTCTTC
TRBV6-1	NA	TRBJ2-3	NA	CASITAGRTDTQYF	TGTGCCAGCATTACGGCGGGGCGCACAGATACGCAGTATTTT
TRBV1	NA	TRBJ1-5	NA	CTSGIRQGQPQHF	TGCACCAGCGGTATCCGACAGGGCCAGCCCCAGCATTTT
TRBV4-3	few	TRBJ1-5	NA	CASSQGTGNQPQHF	TGCGCCAGCAGCCAGGGGACTGGGAATCAGCCCCAGCATTTT
TRBV6-5	few	TRBJ2-7	TRBD1	CASSYSIGGNYEQYF	TGTGCCAGCAGTTACTCGATAGGGGGCAACTACGAGCAGTACTTC
TRBV5-4	NA	TRBJ2-1	TRBD2	CASTLGGAGGTYNEQFF	TGTGCCAGCACCCTGGGGGGGGCGGGGGGGACTTACAATGAGCAGTTCTTC
TRBV10-3	NA	TRBJ1-1	TRBD1	CAITTGGNTEAFF	TGTGCCATCACGACAGGGGGCAACACTGAAGCTTTCTTT
TRBV9	NA	TRBJ2-2	NA	CASSGPGGGELFF	TGTGCCAGCAGCGGTCCGGGTGGCGGGGAGCTGTTTTTT
TRBV7-3	NA	TRBJ1-1	NA	CASSSSLLGGNTEAFF	TGTGCCAGCAGCTCTTCCTTATTAGGCGGGAACACTGAAGCTTTCTTT
TRBV15	NA	TRBJ2-1	NA	CATSRDYEGSSYNEQFF	TGTGCCACCAGCAGAGATTACGAAGGGAGCTCCTACAATGAGCAGTTCTTC
TRBV29-1	NA	TRBJ1-4	TRBD1	CSASQGTVEKLFF	TGCAGCGCCTCACAGGGGACTGTTGAAAAACTGTTTTTT
TRBV14	few	TRBJ1-1	NA	CASSQSTDSNTGAFF	TGTGCCAGCAGCCAATCTACAGATTCGAACACTGGAGCTTTCTTT
TRBV19	NA	TRBJ1-1	NA	CASSLSPSEAFF	TGTGCCAGTAGTCTCTCACCCAGTGAAGCTTTCTTT
TRBV27	NA	TRBJ2-2	NA	CASSLYRAPNTGELFF	TGTGCCAGCAGTTTATACCGAGCCCCGAACACCGGGGAGCTGTTTTTT
TRBV14	NA	TRBJ1-1	NA	CASSQGGVGEAFF	TGTGCCAGCAGCCAAGGGGGGGTGGGTGAAGCTTTCTTT
TRBV5-4	NA	TRBJ1-4	TRBD1	CASSARQGVNEKLFF	TGTGCCAGCAGCGCCAGACAGGGGGTAAATGAAAAACTGTTTTTT
TRBV12-2	few	TRBJ1-6	NA	CASRPDRAVGNSPLHF	TGTGCAAGTCGCCCCGACAGGGCGGTTGGTAATTCACCCCTCCACTTT